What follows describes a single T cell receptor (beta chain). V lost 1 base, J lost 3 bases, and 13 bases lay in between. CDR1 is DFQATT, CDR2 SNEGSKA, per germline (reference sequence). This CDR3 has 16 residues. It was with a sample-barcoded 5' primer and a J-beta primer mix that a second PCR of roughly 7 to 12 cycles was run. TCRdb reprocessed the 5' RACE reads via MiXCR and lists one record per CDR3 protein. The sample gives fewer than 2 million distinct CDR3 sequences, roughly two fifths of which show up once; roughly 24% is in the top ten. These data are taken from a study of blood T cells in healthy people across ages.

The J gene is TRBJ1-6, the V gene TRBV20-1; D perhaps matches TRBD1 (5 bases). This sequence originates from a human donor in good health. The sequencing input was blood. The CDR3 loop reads CSARVGQFGYNSPLHF. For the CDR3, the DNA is TGCAGTGCTAGAGTGGGGCAGTTTGGCTATAATTCACCCCTCCACTTT.